A selection of T cell receptor beta chains follows, all from one sample in a study of T-cell reconstitution after alpha-beta-depleted transplantation in children. TCRdb independently ran MiXCR on the PCR reads; one entry per CDR3 protein. Among 200,000 to 300,000 distinct CDR3 sequences listed, 12% were seen once. The sequenced sample was PBMCs from the stem cell graft donor, obtained from the stem cell graft. These TCRs come from a human donor who donated a stem cell graft to a child with acute lymphoblastic leukemia. CDR3s include the opening cysteine and the closing phenylalanine or tryptophan. D genes are given only for firm matches. The size field is filled for only some rows; it gives once, few, many or a size class.

J | size | D | V | DNA | CDR3
TRBJ2-5 | many | TRBD1 | TRBV5-1 | TGCGCCAGCAGCACCGGGACAGGCCGAGAGACCCAGTACTTC | CASSTGTGRETQYF
TRBJ1-1 | many | TRBD1 | TRBV12-5 | TGTGCTAGTGGTTTGGAGAGGACAGGGGGAAACACTGAAGCTTTCTTT | CASGLERTGGNTEAFF
TRBJ2-1 | many | . | TRBV10-3 | TGTGCCACCCAAGACATCTCCTACAATGAGCAGTTCTTC | CATQDISYNEQFF
TRBJ2-7 | many | TRBD1 | TRBV6-5 | TGTGCCACCAGAACGACAGGGGAAAACGAGCAGTACTTC | CATRTTGENEQYF
TRBJ2-5 | many | . | TRBV7-9 | TGTGCCAGCAGCACACGGGTGGACAGTCAAGAGACCCAGTACTTC | CASSTRVDSQETQYF
TRBJ1-2 | few | TRBD1 | TRBV19 | TGTGCCAGTAGTGCGGGACGGACAGGGGTCAACTATGGCTACACCTTC | CASSAGRTGVNYGYTF
TRBJ2-5 | many | . | TRBV6-6 | TGTGCCAGCAGTTTCCTCGAAGCGGAGACCCAGTACTTC | CASSFLEAETQYF
TRBJ1-1 | many | . | TRBV5-5 | TGTGCCAGCAGCTTGAATGAAGCTTTCTTT | CASSLNEAFF
TRBJ1-1 | many | . | TRBV29-1 | TGCAGCGTTCTAAGGGGGTTTACTGAAGCTTTCTTT | CSVLRGFTEAFF
TRBJ2-1 | many | TRBD2 | TRBV5-1 | TGCGCCAGCAGTACACAGGCTAGCGGGTCGGTGGGCAATGAGCAGTTCTTC | CASSTQASGSVGNEQFF
TRBJ1-2 | . | TRBD1 | TRBV19 | TGTGCCAGTAGTACCGGGACAGGGATAGTTGGCTATGGCTACACCTTC | CASSTGTGIVGYGYTF
TRBJ1-5 | many | TRBD1 | TRBV29-1 | TGCAGCTTTTTAGGCAGAATCCGGACAGGGCATCAGCCCCAGCATTTT | CSFLGRIRTGHQPQHF
TRBJ2-5 | . | . | TRBV20-1 | TGCAGTGCCCTGGGCAGGGACCAAGAGACCCAGTACTTC | CSALGRDQETQYF
TRBJ1-5 | many | . | TRBV20-1 | TGCAGTGCTAGAGACCCGAGCGGTCAGCCCCAGCATTTT | CSARDPSGQPQHF
TRBJ1-1 | . | . | TRBV6-1 | TGTGCCAGCAGTACGACAGGTTTGGGGTATGATGGAGCTTTCTTT | CASSTTGLGYDGAFF
TRBJ1-1 | many | . | TRBV29-1 | TGCAGCGTCACCCTTTCGGGACGCCCCACTGAAGCTTTCTTT | CSVTLSGRPTEAFF
TRBJ2-7 | many | . | TRBV5-1 | TGCGCCAGCAGCTTGGACAGGTTCTCCTACGAGCAGTACTTC | CASSLDRFSYEQYF
TRBJ2-3 | few | . | TRBV4-3 | TGCGCCAGCAGCCAAGACGAGGGTCCAGGAGATACGCAGTATTTT | CASSQDEGPGDTQYF
TRBJ2-7 | few | . | TRBV20-1 | TGCAGTGCTGCCATGGGGCCAGGGGGGTACGAGCAGTACTTC | CSAAMGPGGYEQYF
TRBJ2-1 | . | . | TRBV19 | TGTGCCAGTAGTATTCAAACGAGCTCCTACAATGAGCAGTTCTTC | CASSIQTSSYNEQFF
TRBJ2-7 | many | . | TRBV20-1 | TGCAGTGCCGGCACGACGGGCCATTCCTACGAGCAGTACTTC | CSAGTTGHSYEQYF
TRBJ2-7 | many | . | TRBV7-2 | TGTGCCAGCAGCTCCTCCACGTACCAGTACTTC | CASSSSTYQYF
TRBJ2-7 | many | . | TRBV20-1 | TGCAGTGCTAGCAAGGGAAGCTCCTACGAGCAGTACTTC | CSASKGSSYEQYF
TRBJ2-7 | few | . | TRBV6-2/TRBV6-3 | TGTGCCAGCAGTTACGACAGCGCCTACGAGCAGTACTTC | CASSYDSAYEQYF
TRBJ2-1 | . | TRBD1 | TRBV4-3 | TGCGCCAGCAGCCAAGATGGGACAGTGTACAATGAGCAGTTCTTC | CASSQDGTVYNEQFF
TRBJ2-7 | many | . | TRBV4-2 | TGTGCCAGCAGCCAAGAAGGGCGCTCCTACGAGCAGTACTTC | CASSQEGRSYEQYF
TRBJ2-1 | many | TRBD1 | TRBV5-1 | TGCGCCAGCAGCGTATCCGGGACAGGGGCCGGAGATGAGCAGTTCTTC | CASSVSGTGAGDEQFF
TRBJ1-2 | many | TRBD1 | TRBV5-6 | TGTGCCAGCAGCATAGGGACAGCCCAAACCTTAAACTATGGCTACACCTTC | CASSIGTAQTLNYGYTF
TRBJ1-5 | many | . | TRBV7-2 | TGTGCCAGCAGCCCGGGACCCGGACGGAACAATCAGCCCCAGCATTTT | CASSPGPGRNNQPQHF
TRBJ2-2 | . | TRBD2 | TRBV7-9 | TGTGCCAGCAGCTTTCTACTAGCGGGAGGAGCCGGGGAGCTGTTTTTT | CASSFLLAGGAGELFF
TRBJ1-5 | many | . | TRBV7-2 | TGTGCCAGCAGCCTTCAGGGTTCCTATGGAGGGACCCAGCATTTT | CASSLQGSYGGTQHF